Sequencing of this TCR beta chain was carried out in a study of molecular identifiers for immune sequencing clone quantification. Researchers sorted naive CD8 T cells as cells that were CD8+CD4-CCR7+CD45RA+. TCRdb called the PCR reads again in MiXCR, with one record for every CDR3 protein. This sample has approximately 40,000 distinct CDR3 sequences, with more than 20% found just once. The CDR3 totals 12 residues. In germline, CDR1 is SQVTM, CDR2 ANQGSEA. V lost 5 bases to trimming and J lost 2 bases, with 10 bases between them. Source material: naive CD8+ T cells from blood, with Jurkat cell RNA spiked in. The subset is: FACS-sorted CD8+CD4-CCR7+CD45RA+ naive T cells. V gene TRBV29-1 combines with J gene TRBJ2-7; TRBD1 might be the D (5 bases). The sequence derives from a human donor in good health. Some libraries in this study had Jurkat cell RNA spiked in. CDR3 amino acids: CSVLTATYEQYF. The DNA of the CDR3 is TGCAGCGTTCTGACAGCTACCTACGAGCAGTACTTC.